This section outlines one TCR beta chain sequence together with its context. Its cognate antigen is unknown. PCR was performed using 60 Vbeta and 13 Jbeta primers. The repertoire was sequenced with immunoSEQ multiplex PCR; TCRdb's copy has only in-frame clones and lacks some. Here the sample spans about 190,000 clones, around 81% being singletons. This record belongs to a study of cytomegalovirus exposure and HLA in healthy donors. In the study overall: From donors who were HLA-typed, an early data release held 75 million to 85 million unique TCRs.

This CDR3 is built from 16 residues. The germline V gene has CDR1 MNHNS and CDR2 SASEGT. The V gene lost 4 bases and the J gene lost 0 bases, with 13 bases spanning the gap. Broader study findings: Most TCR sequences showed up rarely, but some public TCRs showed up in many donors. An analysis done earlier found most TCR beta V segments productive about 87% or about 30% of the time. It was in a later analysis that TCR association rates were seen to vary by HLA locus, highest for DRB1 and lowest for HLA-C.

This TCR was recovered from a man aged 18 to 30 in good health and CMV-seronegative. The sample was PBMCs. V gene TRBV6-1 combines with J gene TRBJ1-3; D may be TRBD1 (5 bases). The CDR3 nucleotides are TGTGCCAGCAGTGCGACAGCCCTAAGCTCTGGAAACACCATATATTTT. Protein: CASSATALSSGNTIYF.